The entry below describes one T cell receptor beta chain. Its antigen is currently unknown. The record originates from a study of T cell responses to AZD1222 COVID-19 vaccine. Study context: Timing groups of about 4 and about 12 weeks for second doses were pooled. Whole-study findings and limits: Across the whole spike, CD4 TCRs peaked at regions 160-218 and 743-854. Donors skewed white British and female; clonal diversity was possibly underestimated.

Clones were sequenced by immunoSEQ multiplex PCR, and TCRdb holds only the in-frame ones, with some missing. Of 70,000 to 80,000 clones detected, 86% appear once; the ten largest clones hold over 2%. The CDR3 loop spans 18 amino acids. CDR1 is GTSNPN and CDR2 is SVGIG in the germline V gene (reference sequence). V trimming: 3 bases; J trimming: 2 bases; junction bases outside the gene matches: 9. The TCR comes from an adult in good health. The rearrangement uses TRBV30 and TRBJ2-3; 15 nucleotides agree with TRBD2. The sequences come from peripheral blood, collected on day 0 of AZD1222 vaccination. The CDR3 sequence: CAWRHQGLAGGPTDTQYF. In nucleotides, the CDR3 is TGTGCCTGGAGGCACCAAGGACTAGCGGGGGGGCCCACAGATACGCAGTATTTT. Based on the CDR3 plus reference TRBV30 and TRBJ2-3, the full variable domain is SQTIHQWPATLVQPVGSPLSLECTVEGTSNPNLYWYRQAAGRGLQLLFYSVGIGQISSEVPQNLSASRPQDRQFILSSKKLLLSDSGFYLCAWRHQGLAGGPTDTQYFGPGTRLTVL.